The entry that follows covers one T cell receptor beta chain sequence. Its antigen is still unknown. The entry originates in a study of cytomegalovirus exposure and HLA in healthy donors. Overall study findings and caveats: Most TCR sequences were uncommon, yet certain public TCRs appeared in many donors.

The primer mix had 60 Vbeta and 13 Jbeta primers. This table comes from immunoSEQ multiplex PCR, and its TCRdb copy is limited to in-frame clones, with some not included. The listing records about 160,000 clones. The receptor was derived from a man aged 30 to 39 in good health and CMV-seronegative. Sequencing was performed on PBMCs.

The CDR3 sequence: CASRRSGTVRREQYF. The CDR3 nucleotides read TGTGCCAGCAGACGCTCCGGGACAGTTCGTAGAGAGCAGTACTTC. J is TRBJ2-7 and V is TRBV27; 7 nucleotides align to TRBD1. The CDR3 sequence is 15 residues long. V gave up 6 bases and J gave up 7 bases; unmatched junction bases: 15. The germline gives CDR1 MNHEY, CDR2 SMNVEV (reference sequence).